Below, 3 T cell receptor beta chains from the same sample are listed, as sequenced in a study of glioma-infiltrating T cells after dendritic cell vaccination. Time point in this sample: after dendritic cell vaccination, including at tumor progression/relapse. Profiled with immunoSEQ multiplex PCR; TCRdb holds only in-frame clones, not every one. This sample carries roughly 60,000 clones, approximately 86% of them seen once, and the ten largest clones take roughly 12%. This specimen consisted of blood, obtained after dendritic cell vaccination. Receptor source: a human donor with glioblastoma.

On this clone: One end of the junction does not line up with germline, which may come from a read error. Other DNA sequences in this sample translate to the same CDR3. CDR3: CASRTLTNGQDNSPLHF. CDR3 bases: TGCGCCAGCAGGACTCTCACCAACGGACAGGATAATTCCCCCCTCCACTTT. The gene calls are TRBV5-1 and TRBJ1-6; 7 bases are a match to TRBD1. Germline CDR1 SGHRS, CDR2 YFSETQ. The CDR3 length is 17 residues.

This chain uses TRBV11-2 with TRBJ1-1, with D possibly being TRBD1 (5 bases). The V end lost 3 bases, the J end lost 5 bases, and 16 bases lay between the germline ends. The CDR3 is 15 amino acids. Germline-derived CDR1 and CDR2 are SGHAT and FQNNGV. CDR3 residues: CASSFALGEVTEAFF. The CDR3, as DNA: TGTGCCAGCAGCTTTGCATTAGGGGAAGTTACTGAAGCTTTCTTT. Variable domain in full (rest from reference TRBV11-2 and TRBJ1-1): EAGVAQSPRYKIIEKRQSVAFWCNPISGHATLYWYQQILGQGPKLLIQFQNNGVVDDSQLPKDRFSAERLKGVDSTLKIQPAKLEDSAVYLCASSFALGEVTEAFFGQGTRLTVV.

The V gene is TRBV11-2, the J gene TRBJ2-1; maybe TRBD2 (7 bases). The CDR3 covers 13 residues. The germline CDR1 and CDR2 sequences are SGHAT and FQNNGV. Trimming cost V 6 bases and J 7 bases, with 13 bases left between them. In DNA form, the CDR3 reads TGTGCCAGCAGGGCCGGGGGGCGGAATGAGCAGTTCTTC. The encoded protein is CASRAGGRNEQFF.